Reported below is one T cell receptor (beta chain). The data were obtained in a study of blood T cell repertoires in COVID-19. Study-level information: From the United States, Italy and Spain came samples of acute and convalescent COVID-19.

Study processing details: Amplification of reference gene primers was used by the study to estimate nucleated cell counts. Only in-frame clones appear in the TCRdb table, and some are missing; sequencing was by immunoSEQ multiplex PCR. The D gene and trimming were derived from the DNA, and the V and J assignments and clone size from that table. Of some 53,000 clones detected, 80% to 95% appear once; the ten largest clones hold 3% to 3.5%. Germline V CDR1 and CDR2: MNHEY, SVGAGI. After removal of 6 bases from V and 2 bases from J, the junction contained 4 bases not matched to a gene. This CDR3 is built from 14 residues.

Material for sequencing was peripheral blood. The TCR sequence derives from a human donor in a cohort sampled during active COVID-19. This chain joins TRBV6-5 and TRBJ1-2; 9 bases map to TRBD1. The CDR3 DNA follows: TGTGCCAGCAGAACAGGGGGCGGAAACTATGGCTACACCTTC. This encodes CASRTGGGNYGYTF.